This is a list of T cell receptor beta chains from one sample in a study of shared clonotypes between healthy human individuals. This table comes from immunoSEQ multiplex PCR, and its TCRdb copy is limited to in-frame clones, with some not included. This table holds under 1,100,000 clones, around four fifths found once. The source material was memory CD4+ T cells sorted from blood. Receptors originate from a man aged 18 to 29 in good health. CDR3s include the opening cysteine and the closing phenylalanine or tryptophan. A D gene is named only where the DNA matches it firmly. The listing skips clone size in some rows; elsewhere it reads once, few, many or a size class.

d_call	cdr3_length	clone_size	v_call	j_call	cdr3_aa	cdr3_nt
.	11	many	TRBV9	TRBJ2-3	CASIVTDTQYF	TGTGCCAGCATCGTCACAGATACGCAGTATTTT
TRBD2	16	.	TRBV7-3	TRBJ2-3	CASSFQAGASTDTQYF	TGTGCCAGCAGCTTTCAAGCGGGGGCTAGCACAGATACGCAGTATTTT
.	14	.	TRBV5-1	TRBJ2-2	CASSLAEVVGELFF	TGCGCCAGCAGCTTGGCCGAAGTTGTCGGGGAGCTGTTTTTT
.	14	.	TRBV7-2	TRBJ1-1	CASSLAQGGTEAFF	TGTGCCAGCAGCTTAGCACAGGGTGGTACTGAAGCTTTCTTT
TRBD2	16	.	TRBV2	TRBJ2-1	CASSEGTSGRGNEQFF	TGTGCCAGCAGTGAGGGGACTAGCGGGAGAGGAAATGAGCAGTTCTTC
.	15	.	TRBV4-1	TRBJ2-2	CASSQELRGTGELFF	TGCGCCAGCAGCCAGGAACTCAGGGGCACCGGGGAGCTGTTTTTT
.	12	.	TRBV6-1	TRBJ2-7	CASSVNSYEQYF	TGTGCCAGCAGTGTTAACAGCTACGAGCAGTACTTC
.	11	.	TRBV7-9	TRBJ2-7	CASSLGGSLYF	TGTGCCAGCAGCTTGGGGGGCTCCCTGTACTTC
.	12	once	TRBV6-1	TRBJ1-2	CASSDPVGGYTF	TGTGCCAGCAGCGACCCTGTGGGTGGCTACACCTTC
.	14	few	TRBV6-5	TRBJ2-1	CASSSPRAGNEQFF	TGTGCCAGCAGTTCCCCCCGAGCAGGCAATGAGCAGTTCTTC
TRBD2	13	.	TRBV5-4	TRBJ2-5	CASTSGGGETQYF	TGTGCCAGCACCTCGGGGGGAGGGGAGACCCAGTACTTC
TRBD1	13	.	TRBV7-2	TRBJ1-2	CASSTDRGYGYTF	TGTGCCAGCAGCACGGACAGGGGATATGGCTACACCTTC
.	14	.	TRBV7-2	TRBJ1-6	CASSPRGINSPLHF	TGTGCCAGCAGCCCCAGAGGGATCAATTCACCCCTCCACTTT
.	13	few	TRBV19	TRBJ1-5	CASNDRSNQPQHF	TGTGCCAGTAACGACAGGAGCAATCAGCCCCAGCATTTT
.	13	.	TRBV10-2	TRBJ1-2	CASSESVGVGYTF	TGCGCCAGCAGTGAGTCGGTAGGGGTTGGCTACACCTTC